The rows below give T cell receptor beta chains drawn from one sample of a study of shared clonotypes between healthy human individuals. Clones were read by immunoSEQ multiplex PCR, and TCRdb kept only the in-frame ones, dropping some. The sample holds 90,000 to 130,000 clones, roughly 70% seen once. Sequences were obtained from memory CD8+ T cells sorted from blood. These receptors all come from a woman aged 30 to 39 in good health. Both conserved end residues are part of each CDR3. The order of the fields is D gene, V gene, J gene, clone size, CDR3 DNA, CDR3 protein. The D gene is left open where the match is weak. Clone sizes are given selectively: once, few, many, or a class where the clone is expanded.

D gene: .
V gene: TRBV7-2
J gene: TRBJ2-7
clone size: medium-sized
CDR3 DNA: TGTGCCAGCAGCGCCAGGGGGGACTCCTACGAGCAGTACTTC
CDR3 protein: CASSARGDSYEQYF

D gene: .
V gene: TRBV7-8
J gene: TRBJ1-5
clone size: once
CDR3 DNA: TGTGCCAGCAGCTTAGATCGGTTTGGCATCTTCGCCCAGCATTTT
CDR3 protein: CASSLDRFGIFAQHF

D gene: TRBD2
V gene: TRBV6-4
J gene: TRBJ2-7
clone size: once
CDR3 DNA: TGTGCCAGCAGTGCGACTAGCGGGAGCTCCAACGAGCAGTACTTC
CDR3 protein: CASSATSGSSNEQYF

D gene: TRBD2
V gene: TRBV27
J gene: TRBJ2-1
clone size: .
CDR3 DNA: TGTGCCAGCAGTGCCCGGACTAGCGGAGCCCCCAATGAGCAGTTCTTC
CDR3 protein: CASSARTSGAPNEQFF

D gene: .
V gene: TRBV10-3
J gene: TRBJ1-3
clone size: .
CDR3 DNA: TGTGCCATCAGTATTAGCTACGACGGAACCCTCTCTGGAAACACCATATATTTT
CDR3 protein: CAISISYDGTLSGNTIYF

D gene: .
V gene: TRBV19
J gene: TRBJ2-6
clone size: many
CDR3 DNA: TGTGCCAGTAGTATAATTGGCGGGGCGGGGGCCAACGTCCTGACTTTC
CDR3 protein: CASSIIGGAGANVLTF

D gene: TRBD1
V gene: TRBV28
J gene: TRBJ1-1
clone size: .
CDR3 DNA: TGTGCCAGCAGTCGACAGGGGTGGAACACTGAAGCTTTCTTT
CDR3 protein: CASSRQGWNTEAFF

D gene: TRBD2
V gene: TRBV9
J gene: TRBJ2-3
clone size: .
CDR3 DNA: TGTGCCAGCAGCGGGGGACTAGCGGGAGTAGTTACAGATACGCAGTATTTT
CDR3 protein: CASSGGLAGVVTDTQYF

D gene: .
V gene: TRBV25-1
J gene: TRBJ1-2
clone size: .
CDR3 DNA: TGTGCCAGCAGCAGTGTCGGGGGGATCGACTATGGCTACACCTTC
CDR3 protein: CASSSVGGIDYGYTF

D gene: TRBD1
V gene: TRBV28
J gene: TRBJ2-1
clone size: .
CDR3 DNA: TGTGCCAGCCGGTGGACAGGGGGAGTCGGTGAGCAGTTCTTC
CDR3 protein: CASRWTGGVGEQFF

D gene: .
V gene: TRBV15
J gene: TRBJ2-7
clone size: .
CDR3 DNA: TGTGCCACCAGCCCAGGGGCAGGTGCCTACGAGCAGTACTTC
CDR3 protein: CATSPGAGAYEQYF

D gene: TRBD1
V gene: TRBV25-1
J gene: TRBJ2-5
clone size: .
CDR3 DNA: TGTGCCAGCAGTGAACCGGGACAGGGGACTAAAGAGACCCAGTACTTC
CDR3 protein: CASSEPGQGTKETQYF

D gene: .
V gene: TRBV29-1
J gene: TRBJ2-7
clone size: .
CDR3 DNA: TGCAGCGTTGGGTCAGCTACTGTCTCCTACGAGCAGTACTTC
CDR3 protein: CSVGSATVSYEQYF

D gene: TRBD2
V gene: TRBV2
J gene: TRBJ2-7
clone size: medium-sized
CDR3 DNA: TGTGCCAGCATTTCTAGCGGGGTACCCTACGAGCAGTACTTC
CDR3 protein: CASISSGVPYEQYF

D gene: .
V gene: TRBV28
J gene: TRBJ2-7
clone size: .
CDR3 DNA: TGTGCCAGCAGGGTCGAAGAGAGCACCGAGCAGTACTTC
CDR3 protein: CASRVEESTEQYF

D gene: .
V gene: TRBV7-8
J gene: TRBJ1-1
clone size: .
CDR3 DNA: TGTGCCAGCAGCTTATTAACACAGAACACTGAAGCTTTCTTT
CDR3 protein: CASSLLTQNTEAFF

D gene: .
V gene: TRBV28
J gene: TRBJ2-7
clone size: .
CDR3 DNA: TGTGCCAGCAGCCACCAAAATTCGGGTTTTTACGAGCAGTACTTC
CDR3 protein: CASSHQNSGFYEQYF

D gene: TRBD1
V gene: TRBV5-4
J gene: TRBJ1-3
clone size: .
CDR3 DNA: TGTGCCAGCAGCTTGAGGGGAGACAGGGAGGACACCATATATTTT
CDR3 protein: CASSLRGDREDTIYF

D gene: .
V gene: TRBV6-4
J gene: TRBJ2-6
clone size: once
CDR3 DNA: TGTGCCAGCAGTAGGTCCAGCTCACGACAAAGTCGGGCCAACGTCCTGACTTTC
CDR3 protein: CASSRSSSRQSRANVLTF

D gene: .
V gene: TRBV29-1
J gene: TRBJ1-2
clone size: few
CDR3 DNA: TGCAGCGTTGCCTATCCTGGCTACACCTTC
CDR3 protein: CSVAYPGYTF

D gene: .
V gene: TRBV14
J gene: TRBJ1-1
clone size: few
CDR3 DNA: TGTGCCAGCAGCCTCCAAGGGCCGCCGAACACTGAAGCTTTCTTT
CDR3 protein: CASSLQGPPNTEAFF

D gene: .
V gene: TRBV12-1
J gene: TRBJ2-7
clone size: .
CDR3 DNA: TGTGCCAGCAGCTTGACAGGGGATTCCAACGAGCAGTACTTC
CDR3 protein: CASSLTGDSNEQYF

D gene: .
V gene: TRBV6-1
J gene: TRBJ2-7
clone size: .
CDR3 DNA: TGTGCCAGCAGAGACAAGAGACAGAACCCCTACGAGCAGTACTTC
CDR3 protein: CASRDKRQNPYEQYF

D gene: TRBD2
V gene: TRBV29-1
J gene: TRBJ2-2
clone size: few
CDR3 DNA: TGCAGCGTTGAGGGAGCGGGAGGTACCGGGGAGCTGTTTTTT
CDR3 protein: CSVEGAGGTGELFF

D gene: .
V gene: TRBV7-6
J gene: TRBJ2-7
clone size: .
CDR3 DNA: TGTGCCAGCAGCTTAGTCAAGGGACAGCAGTACTTC
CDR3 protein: CASSLVKGQQYF

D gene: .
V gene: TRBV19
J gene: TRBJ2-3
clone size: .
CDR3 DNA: TGTGCCAGTAGTATAGAGGGGTTGGGTAGCGGATACACAGATACGCAGTATTTT
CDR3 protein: CASSIEGLGSGYTDTQYF

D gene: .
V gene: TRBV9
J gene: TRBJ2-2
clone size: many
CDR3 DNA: TGTGCCAGCAGCGTAGTCACTACTGGGGAGCTGTTTTTT
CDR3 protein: CASSVVTTGELFF

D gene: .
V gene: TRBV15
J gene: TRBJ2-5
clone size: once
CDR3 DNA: TGTGCCACCAGCAGGGGGGGAGAGGGCGTTGAGCAGTACTTC
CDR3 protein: CATSRGGEGVEQYF

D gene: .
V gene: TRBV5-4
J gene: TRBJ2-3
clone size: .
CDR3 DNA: TGTGCCAGCACCCTAGTGGGGGATACGCAGTATTTT
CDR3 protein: CASTLVGDTQYF

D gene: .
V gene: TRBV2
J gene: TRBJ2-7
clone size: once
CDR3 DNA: TGTGCCAGCAGTGTTGGTAGCGACACTGGGGCCTACGAGCAGTACTTC
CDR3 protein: CASSVGSDTGAYEQYF

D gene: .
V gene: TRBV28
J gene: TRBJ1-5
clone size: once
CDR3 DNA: TGTGCCAGCAGTTTTGGGCCGGGAACGCGCAATCAGCCCCAGCATTTT
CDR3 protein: CASSFGPGTRNQPQHF

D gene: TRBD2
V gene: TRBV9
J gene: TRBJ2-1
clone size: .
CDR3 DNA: TGTGCCAGCAGCGGCCTATCCGGGACTAGAAACACTAATGAGCAGTTCTTC
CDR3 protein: CASSGLSGTRNTNEQFF

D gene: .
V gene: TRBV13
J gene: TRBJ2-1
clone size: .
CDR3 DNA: TGTGCCAGCAGCCCCCGCTGGGGGGACAATGAGCAGTTCTTC
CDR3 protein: CASSPRWGDNEQFF

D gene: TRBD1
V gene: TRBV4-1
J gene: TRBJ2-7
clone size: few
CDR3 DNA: TGCGCCAGCAGCCAGAGCACAGGGGGCGAGCAGTACTTC
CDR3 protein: CASSQSTGGEQYF

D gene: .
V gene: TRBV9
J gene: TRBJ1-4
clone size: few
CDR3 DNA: TGTGCCAGCAGTTTGGGGGGAACTAATGAAAAACTGTTTTTT
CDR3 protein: CASSLGGTNEKLFF

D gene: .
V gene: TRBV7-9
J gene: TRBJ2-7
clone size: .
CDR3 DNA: TGTGCCAGCAGCCCCGAGCTAGGGCCCAGCTCCTACGAGCAGTACTTC
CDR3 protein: CASSPELGPSSYEQYF

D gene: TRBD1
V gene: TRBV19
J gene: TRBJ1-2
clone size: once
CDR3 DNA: TGTGCCAGTAGTACCCGGGACAGGGCCTATGGCTACACCTTC
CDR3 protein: CASSTRDRAYGYTF

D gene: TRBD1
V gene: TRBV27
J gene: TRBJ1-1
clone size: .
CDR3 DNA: TGTGCCAGCAGCCACCGACAGGGAAGTTACACTGAAGCTTTCTTT
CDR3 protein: CASSHRQGSYTEAFF

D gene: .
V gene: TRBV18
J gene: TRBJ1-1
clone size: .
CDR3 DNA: TGTGCCAGCTCACCACTCGGGGTCCTCAACACTGAAGCTTTCTTT
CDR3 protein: CASSPLGVLNTEAFF

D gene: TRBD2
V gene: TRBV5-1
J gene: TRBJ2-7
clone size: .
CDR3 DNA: TGCGCCAGCAGCCTGGGATCGGGGGAGGGCCCCTACGAGCAGTACTTC
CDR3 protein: CASSLGSGEGPYEQYF

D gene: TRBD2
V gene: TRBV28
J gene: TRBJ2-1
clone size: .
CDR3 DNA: TGTGCCACCCAACTTAGCGGGAGGGCCTTAGAAGGTAGATGGAATGAGCAGTTCTTC
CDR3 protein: CATQLSGRALEGRWNEQFF

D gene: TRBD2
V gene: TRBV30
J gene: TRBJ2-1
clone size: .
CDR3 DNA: TGTGCCTGGAACCAAAGGACTAGCGCCTACAATGAGCAGTTCTTC
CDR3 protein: CAWNQRTSAYNEQFF

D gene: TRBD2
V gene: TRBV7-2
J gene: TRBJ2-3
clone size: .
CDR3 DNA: TGTGCCAGCAGCTCCTCCTTGCGGGAGGCGGATACGCAGTATTTT
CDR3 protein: CASSSSLREADTQYF

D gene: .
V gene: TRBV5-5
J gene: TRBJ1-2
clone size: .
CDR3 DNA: TGTGCCAGCAGCTTGGCCGAAGGGGTATACTATGGCTACACCTTC
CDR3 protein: CASSLAEGVYYGYTF

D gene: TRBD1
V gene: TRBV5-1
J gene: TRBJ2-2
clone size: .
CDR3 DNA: TGCGCCAGCAGGGTGACAGGGACAAAGGAGCTGTTTTTT
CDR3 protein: CASRVTGTKELFF

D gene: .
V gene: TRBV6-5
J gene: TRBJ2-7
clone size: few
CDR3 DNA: TGTGCCAGCAGTTACGGGGGGATGGGCTCCTACGAGCAGTACTTC
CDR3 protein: CASSYGGMGSYEQYF

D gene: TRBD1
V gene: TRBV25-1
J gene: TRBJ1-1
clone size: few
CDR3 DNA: TGTGCCAGCAGTAAGGACAGGGATGAAGCTTTCTTT
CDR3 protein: CASSKDRDEAFF

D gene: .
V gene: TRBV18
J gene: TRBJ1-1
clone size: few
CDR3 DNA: TGTGCCAGCTCACCCCGACAGAACACTGAAGCTTTCTTT
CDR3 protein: CASSPRQNTEAFF

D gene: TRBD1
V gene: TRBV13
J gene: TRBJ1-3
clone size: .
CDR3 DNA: TGTGCCAGCAGCGTTGGGACAGACTCTGGAAACACCATATATTTT
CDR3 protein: CASSVGTDSGNTIYF

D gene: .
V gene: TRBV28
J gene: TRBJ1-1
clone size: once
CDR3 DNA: TGTGCCAGCAGTTTAACAACTGAAGCTTTCTTT
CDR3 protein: CASSLTTEAFF

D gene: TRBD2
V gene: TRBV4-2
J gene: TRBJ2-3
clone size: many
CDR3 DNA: TGTGCCAGCAGCCCGGGGACTAGGGACACAGATACGCAGTATTTT
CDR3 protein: CASSPGTRDTDTQYF

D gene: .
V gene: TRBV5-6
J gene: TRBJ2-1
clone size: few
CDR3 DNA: TGTGCCAGCAGCCGCCTCCCAGGGGTCAATGAGCAGTTCTTC
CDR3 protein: CASSRLPGVNEQFF

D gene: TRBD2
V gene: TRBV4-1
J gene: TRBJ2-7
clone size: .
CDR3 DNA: TGCGCCAGCAGCCAGGACCCCCTAGCGGGAGGTGACGAGCAGTACTTC
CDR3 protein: CASSQDPLAGGDEQYF

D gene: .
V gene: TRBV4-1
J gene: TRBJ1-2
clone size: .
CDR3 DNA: TGCGCCAGCAGCCAAGCCACTGACCGTAACTATGGCTACACCTTC
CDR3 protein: CASSQATDRNYGYTF

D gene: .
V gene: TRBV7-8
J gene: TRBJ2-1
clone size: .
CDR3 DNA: TGTGCCAGCAAGTCGAGGGGTGAGCAGTTCTTC
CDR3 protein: CASKSRGEQFF